The next 8 T cell receptor beta chains were all read from a single sample in a study of blood T cell repertoires in COVID-19. The data were produced by immunoSEQ multiplex PCR, yet TCRdb's version contains in-frame clones alone and is incomplete. Of 350,000 to 450,000 clones in the sample, 80% to 90% were seen once. The sequencing sample was made of PBMCs or T cells enriched from blood (not recorded which). The receptors originated from a man aged 25 to 45 who had recovered from COVID-19.

This chain links TRBV2 with TRBJ2-7; 7 bases match TRBD1. The CDR3 is 12 amino acids. J gave up 5 bases and V 7 bases, and 5 bases lay outside the gene matches. The V gene's germline CDR1 is SNHLY and CDR2 FYNNEI. Here the CDR3 reads CASTKDRHEQYF. CDR3 coding DNA: TGTGCCAGCACCAAGGACAGGCACGAGCAGTACTTC. The whole variable domain, filled in from reference TRBV2 and TRBJ2-7, reads EPEVTQTPSHQVTQMGQEVILRCVPISNHLYFYWYRQILGQKVEFLVSFYNNEISEKSEIFDDQFSVERPDGSNFTLKIRSTKLEDSAMYFCASTKDRHEQYFGPGTRLTVT.

V gene TRBV30 combines with J gene TRBJ2-2; a possible D gene is TRBD2 (7 bases). Germline V gene lookup returns CDR1 GTSNPN and CDR2 SVGIG (reference sequence). V was cut by 7 bases and J by 3 bases, with 12 bases left in between. This CDR3 is 13 amino acids long. In DNA, the CDR3 is TGTGCCTCTAGGGGGGGTTACACCGGGGAGCTGTTTTTT. Its protein is CASRGGYTGELFF.

The chain carries TRBV29-1 and TRBJ1-2, with 7 bases that match TRBD1. Germline V gene sequence: CDR1 SQVTM, CDR2 ANQGSEA. The CDR3 extends over 13 amino acids. The V gene end was trimmed by 7 bases and the J gene end by 4 bases; junction bases not matched to a gene: 9. The CDR3 bases are TGCAGCGCTGGGCAGGGGGAAGGCTATGGCTACACCTTC. Its translation is CSAGQGEGYGYTF.

The V gene is TRBV6-5, the J gene TRBJ1-1; 9 bases line up with TRBD1. V trimming: 5 bases; J trimming: 8 bases; junction bases outside the gene matches: 6. CDR3 length: 13 residues. In germline, CDR1 is MNHEY, CDR2 SVGAGI. The CDR3 reads CASSTDRGWEAFF. As DNA, the CDR3 is TGTGCCAGCAGTACGGACAGGGGATGGGAAGCTTTCTTT.

V usage is TRBV19 and J usage is TRBJ1-5; the D gene is possibly TRBD1 (5 bases). CDR3 length: 15 residues. Looked up from germline, CDR1 is LNHDA and CDR2 is SQIVND (reference sequence). The ends were cut back, 3 bases at V and 2 bases at J, with 11 bases in the middle. The CDR3 DNA follows: TGTGCCAGTAGTATCTGGGGCCTTGGCAATCAGCCCCAGCATTTT. It is translated as CASSIWGLGNQPQHF.

This chain joins TRBV27 and TRBJ2-1, with D unclear. This CDR3 has 14 amino acids. Germline loops: CDR1 MNHEY, CDR2 SMNVEV (reference sequence). V was cut by 5 bases and J by 4 bases, with 12 bases left in between. The CDR3 sequence: CASSPRSEYNEQFF. The CDR3 nucleotides are TGTGCCAGCAGTCCAAGAAGCGAATACAATGAGCAGTTCTTC.

The chain carries TRBV18 and TRBJ2-1, with TRBD2 matching 10 bases. The J segment lost 8 bases and the V segment lost 6 bases, leaving 10 bases of the junction unmatched. The CDR3 is 15 residues long. Germline loops: CDR1 KGHSH, CDR2 LQKENI. The CDR3 nucleotides are TGTGCCAGCTCCCGGGGACTAGCGAACGTATATGAGCAGTTCTTC. Encoded protein: CASSRGLANVYEQFF.

The chain links TRBV6-1 to TRBJ2-4; 9 bases fit TRBD1. This CDR3 region has 17 residues. Germline V gene lookup returns CDR1 MNHNS and CDR2 SASEGT. Trimming cost V 1 base and J 4 bases; bases outside gene matches: 8. CDR3 bases: TGTGCCAGCAGTGAAGTTCAGTGGGACAGGGAGAAAAACATTCAGTACTTC. Translation gives CASSEVQWDREKNIQYF.